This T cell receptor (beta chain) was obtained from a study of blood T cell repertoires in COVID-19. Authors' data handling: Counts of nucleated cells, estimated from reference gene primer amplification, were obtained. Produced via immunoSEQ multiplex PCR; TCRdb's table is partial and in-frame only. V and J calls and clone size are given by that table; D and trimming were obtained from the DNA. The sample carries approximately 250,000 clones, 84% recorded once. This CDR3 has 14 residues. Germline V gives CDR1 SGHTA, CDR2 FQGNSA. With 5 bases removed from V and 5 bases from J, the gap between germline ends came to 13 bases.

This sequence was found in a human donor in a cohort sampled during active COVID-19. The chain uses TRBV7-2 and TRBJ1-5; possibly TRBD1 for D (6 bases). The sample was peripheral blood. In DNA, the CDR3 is TGTGCCAGCAGCCCAGGGGCAGGGCATCAGCCCCAGCATTTT. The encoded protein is CASSPGAGHQPQHF.